This TCR beta chain was profiled in a study of T cell responses to AZD1222 COVID-19 vaccine (TCRdb year 2021). Looking at the study overall: AZD1222 recipients with second doses at about 4 weeks or about 12 weeks were pooled, because spike-specific TCR depth and breadth did not differ between schedules. TCR sequencing covered fewer than 250 trial participants: 207 given two doses of AZD1222 and around 25 given two doses of MenACWY control vaccine. Trial participants were enrolled by age into subgroups of 18-55, 56-69 and 70-plus years, and approximately 150, 30 and 60 TCR-sequenced participants, respectively, were included in these subgroups.

The time point label here, explained by the study, means: baseline before first vaccination. Samples from vaccinated people were obtained from the UK trials COV001 and COV002, which included a single-blind randomized controlled phase 2/3 trial of AZD1222 (ChAdOx1 nCoV-19) in healthy adults. For TCRbeta chain sequencing, PBMC samples from trial participants were taken at day 0 and at day 28 after the second dose. General conclusions and limits of the study: Vaccine-associated CD4 TCRs spanned the whole spike protein, with dominant responses in regions 160-218 and 743-854. Conclusions about previously exposed vaccinees are limited, since just a handful of AZD1222 recipients were seropositive for SARS-CoV-2 at baseline. After two AZD1222 doses, both the breadth and the depth of spike-specific TCRs were significantly higher than at day 0 and than in MenACWY recipients. Epitopes outside the regions mutated in the B.1.351 and B.1.1.7 variants were reportedly recognized by nearly half of the unique spike-specific TCRs. No day 14 peak-response samples were available, so repertoires were characterized only after the peak T cell response. The 56-69-year group was small, and its depth increase did not reach significance, likely because of low power. Most participants were white British and females outnumbered males, and the authors suggested that clonal diversity may have been underestimated.

Cut back by 6 bases and 2 bases, the V and J ends lie 13 bases apart. From the cysteine through the phenylalanine, the CDR3 covers 14 amino acids. The sequence is cut down to CDR3 DNA, 42 bases in frame from base 1. For CDR1 and CDR2, the germline V gene (reference sequence) lists LNHDA and SQIVND. Comments on this clone: No cognate antigen has been identified for it. No much larger clone is present one base from it, and per-base qualities are unavailable.

The CDR3 regions of human TCRbeta chains were subjected to immunosequencing. In the authors' own workflow: Repertoire TCRs were matched against a reference library of SARS-CoV-2-specific TCRs generated with the MIRA antigen-specificity platform. Breadth meant the fraction of unique TCRs that were SARS-CoV-2-associated, whereas depth meant the fraction of total T cells that were SARS-CoV-2-associated. Using the MIRA data, each spike-specific TCR was assigned both to the spike region to which the TCR was reactive and to a CD4 or CD8 class. Log10-transformed breadth and depth values were compared by one-way ANOVA with Sidak's multiple comparisons tests. TCRdb provides this immuneACCESS table in a form limited to in-frame rearrangements. Some clones are lacking; in checked studies, under half of them reflect an unresolved V gene, and why the rest are absent is not known. That table furnishes V, J and clone size, whereas the DNA furnished D and trimming. For this sample the table gives 90,000 to 120,000 clones, of which roughly 90% were detected only once. Together, the top ten hold roughly 6.5% of the sample.

This sequence originates from an adult in good health. The V gene is TRBV19 and the J gene is TRBJ1-2; no D gene can be assigned with confidence. This sample comprised peripheral blood, obtained on day 0 of AZD1222 vaccination. For the CDR3, the sequence is CASSGTAENYGYTF. The sequenced DNA is TGTGCCAGTAGCGGAACAGCAGAAAACTATGGCTACACCTTC. Supplemented by the reference TRBV19 and TRBJ1-2 proteins around the CDR3, the complete variable domain is DGGITQSPKYLFRKEGQNVTLSCEQNLNHDAMYWYRQDPGQGLRLIYYSQIVNDFQKGDIAEGYSVSREKKESFPLTVTSAQKNPTAFYLCASSGTAENYGYTFGSGTRLTVV.